A selection of T cell receptor beta chains follows, all from one sample in a study of tumor and adjacent non-tumor tissue in lung cancer. MiXCR was run by TCRdb on the multiplex PCR reads, yielding one entry per CDR3 protein. The profile shows 90,000 to 100,000 distinct CDR3 sequences, about 80% of them singletons. Input material: distant non-tumor lung tissue. All receptors come from a man aged 60 to 75 with small cell lung cancer. CDR3s include the opening cysteine and the closing phenylalanine or tryptophan. D genes are given only for firm matches. Size tells how often a clone was seen (once, few, many) or the class of an expanded clone, and some rows leave it out.

>-|TRBJ1-2|TRBV4-2|-
TGTGCCAGTAGCCCAGAGAGAGGGACGTCCTATGGTGGCTACACCTTC
CASSPERGTSYGGYTF
>-|TRBJ2-2|TRBV4-1|-
TGCGCCAGCAGCAGCAGGAGGGCTTATATCGGGGAGCTGTTTTTT
CASSSRRAYIGELFF
>-|TRBJ2-3|TRBV5-4|-
TGTGCCAGCAGCCCCCCAAGGGGGAGTGAAGATACGCAGTATTTT
CASSPPRGSEDTQYF
>-|TRBJ1-2|TRBV6-5|-
TGTGCCAGCAGTTATTCAGTAGGCGTTGGCGACTATAGCTACACCTTC
CASSYSVGVGDYSYTF
>TRBD2|TRBJ2-7|TRBV6-2/TRBV6-3|-
TGCTCCAGTAAGATAGCGGGAGCCCCTATGGAGCAGTACTTC
CSSKIAGAPMEQYF
>-|TRBJ2-5|TRBV12-3/TRBV12-4|-
TGTGCCGCTAGTTTAATGGACTGGGAAGAGACCCAGTACTTC
CAASLMDWEETQYF
>-|TRBJ2-1|TRBV5-6|-
TGTGCCAGCAGCTTGGGGCCTCAAACAGTAAATGAGCAACTCTTC
CASSLGPQTVNEQLF
>-|TRBJ2-7|TRBV5-1|-
TGCGCCAGCAACTTGGAACCGACAGGCTACGAGCAGTACTTC
CASNLEPTGYEQYF
>-|TRBJ2-2|TRBV4-1|-
TGCGCCAGCAGCAACGTGGGGGCCTATACCGGGGAGCTGTTTTTT
CASSNVGAYTGELFF
>TRBD1|TRBJ1-1|TRBV20-1|many
TGCAGTGCAACTAGACAGGGAAGCACTGAAGCTTTCTTT
CSATRQGSTEAFF
>TRBD2|TRBJ2-6|TRBV6-1|-
TGTGCCGGCAGCCCGGGGGGTAGGGCCAACGTCCTGACTTTC
CAGSPGGRANVLTF
>TRBD2|TRBJ2-5|TRBV5-4|-
TGTGCCAGCGGGTTAGCGGGAGTCCGAGACGCCCAGTACTTC
CASGLAGVRDAQYF
>-|TRBJ1-1|TRBV11-3|-
TGTGCCAGCAGCTTCCACATACAAGGGGACACTTTCTTT
CASSFHIQGDTFF
>TRBD2|TRBJ2-7|TRBV10-2|-
TGCGCCAGCTGTCGCAGGGGACGGGAGGGCCTGTGGAACAAGCAGTACTTC
CASCRRGREGLWNKQYF
>TRBD2|TRBJ2-1|TRBV11-3|once
TGTACCAGCAGTCCCCAGACTAGCGGGAGGGCTGAGCAGTTCTTC
CTSSPQTSGRAEQFF
>-|TRBJ2-3|TRBV9|-
TGTGCCAGCAGCGTGGGACCCGTCACAGTTACGCAGTATTTT
CASSVGPVTVTQYF
>-|TRBJ2-3|TRBV6-1|-
TGTGCCAGCAGCACCCTAGGGGCAGGACTCTTGGGCTCTGAGCAGCAGTATTTT
CASSTLGAGLLGSEQQYF
>-|TRBJ2-1|TRBV11-2|-
TGTGCCAGCAGCTTACAGGCTTCCTACAGGGAGCAGTTCTTC
CASSLQASYREQFF
>-|TRBJ2-5|TRBV12-3/TRBV12-4|once
TGTGCCAGCAGTCCGATTAGCGGCGCGATGGTTACCCAGTACTTC
CASSPISGAMVTQYF
>-|TRBJ2-7|TRBV4-1|once
TGCGCCAACAGCCGCCAGGCCACTGACGAGCAGTACTTC
CANSRQATDEQYF
>-|TRBJ1-6|TRBV13|-
TGTGCCTGTAGCCAAAACGGCGGAAGCTCCTATAATTCACCCCTCCACTTT
CACSQNGGSSYNSPLHF
>-|TRBJ1-3|TRBV12-3/TRBV12-4|-
TGTGCCAGTAGTTTAGGAGGTGCCGGAAACATCATATATTTT
CASSLGGAGNIIYF
>TRBD2|TRBJ2-5|TRBV15|-
TGTGCCACCAGCGTGGCGGGAGGAGAGATCCAGTACTTC
CATSVAGGEIQYF
>-|TRBJ2-7|TRBV4-1|-
TGCGCCAGCAGTTTCGACGGACTCTACAAGCGGTACTTC
CASSFDGLYKRYF
>TRBD1|TRBJ1-2|TRBV6-5|-
TGTGCCAGCAGCAAACTTTCTGGGACAGGGTGGCATGGCTACACCTTC
CASSKLSGTGWHGYTF
>TRBD2|TRBJ2-1|TRBV4-2|-
TGTGCCAGCAGCCCTCGGAGCATGACTAGCGGGAGTGGTGAGCAGTTCTTC
CASSPRSMTSGSGEQFF
>TRBD2|TRBJ2-1|TRBV15|-
TGTGCCACCAGGGGGACTAGCGGGAGTAATGAGCAGTTCTTC
CATRGTSGSNEQFF
>-|TRBJ2-1|TRBV6-2/TRBV6-3|-
TGTGCCACATCACCCCGGGACTTCTCCTACAATGAGCAGTTCTTC
CATSPRDFSYNEQFF
>TRBD1|TRBJ1-3|TRBV11-2|-
TGTGCGAGCAGCGGATCGACAGGGACGTTAAAGACCATATACTTT
CASSGSTGTLKTIYF
>TRBD1|TRBJ2-7|TRBV11-2|-
TGTGCCAGCAGCTTAGTGACAGGGGGATACTACGAGCAGTACTTC
CASSLVTGGYYEQYF
>-|TRBJ2-1|TRBV10-1|-
TGCGCCAGCAGTGATCGATCGGAAGCTTACAATGAGCAGTTCTTC
CASSDRSEAYNEQFF
>-|TRBJ1-1|TRBV29-1|-
TGCAGCACCGGGACATGGTTTGAAGCTTCCTTT
CSTGTWFEASF
>-|TRBJ1-1|TRBV11-2|-
TGTGCCAGCATACGGCCATGGCGGGGGTTAAACACTGAAGCTTTCTTT
CASIRPWRGLNTEAFF
>TRBD2|TRBJ2-5|TRBV11-1|-
TGTGCCAGCGGGGAGGGGCCGCAAGCGACCCAATACTTC
CASGEGPQATQYF
>-|TRBJ2-2|TRBV11-1|few
TGTGCCAGCAGCCCGCGACGGGACGGGGAGTTGTCTTTT
CASSPRRDGELSF
>TRBD2|TRBJ2-2|TRBV11-2|-
TGTGCCAGCAGCTTACCTAGGACACCGGGGGGGGAACTGTTATTT
CASSLPRTPGGELLF
>-|TRBJ2-1|TRBV11-2|once
TGTGCCAGCAGCTTAGATGCAGGGTCGGTTGACCAGTTCTTC
CASSLDAGSVDQFF
>TRBD1|TRBJ2-3|TRBV5-4|-
TGTCCCAGCAGTTCTAACAGGGGCTTCACAGATACACAGTATTTT
CPSSSNRGFTDTQYF
>-|TRBJ2-1|TRBV19|-
TGTGCCAGTAGTACCCAGGCCCGACTAGGCACGGTTGAGCAGTTATTC
CASSTQARLGTVEQLF
>-|TRBJ2-1|TRBV10-2|-
TGCGCCAGCAGTGTGTCAGGGCGATCCTATAATGAGCAGCCCTTC
CASSVSGRSYNEQPF
>TRBD1|TRBJ2-7|TRBV6-1|once
TGTACCAGCAGTGACGCACCCGGGACAGCTACCTACGACCAGTACTTC
CTSSDAPGTATYDQYF
>-|TRBJ2-1|TRBV12-3/TRBV12-4|-
TGTGTCAGAAGTTTAGGACAGTACAATGAGCAGTTCTTC
CVRSLGQYNEQFF
>-|TRBJ2-1|TRBV5-4|-
TGTGTCAGTAAAGCTGGCGGCCCCTTGGATGAGCAGTTCTTC
CVSKAGGPLDEQFF
>-|TRBJ2-1|TRBV29-1|-
TGCAGCGTCGAACGCGACTCCTACAATGAGCAGTTCTTC
CSVERDSYNEQFF
>-|TRBJ2-7|TRBV12-3/TRBV12-4|-
TGTGCCAGCAGTTTAATAAGCACCTGCGAGCAATACTTC
CASSLISTCEQYF